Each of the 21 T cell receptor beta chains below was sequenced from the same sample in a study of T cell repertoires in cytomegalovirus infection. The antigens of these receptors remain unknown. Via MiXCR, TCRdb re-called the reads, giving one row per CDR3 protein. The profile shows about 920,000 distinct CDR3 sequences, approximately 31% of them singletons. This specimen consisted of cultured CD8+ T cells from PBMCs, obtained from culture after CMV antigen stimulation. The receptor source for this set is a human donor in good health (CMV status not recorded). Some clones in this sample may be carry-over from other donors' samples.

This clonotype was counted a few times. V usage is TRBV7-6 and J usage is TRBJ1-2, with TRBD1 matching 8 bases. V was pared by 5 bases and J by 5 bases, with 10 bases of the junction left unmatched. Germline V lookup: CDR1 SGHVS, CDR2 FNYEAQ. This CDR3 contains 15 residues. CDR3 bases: TGTGCCAGCAGCCCTCACCTGACAGGGGAGTATGGCTACACCTTC. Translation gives CASSPHLTGEYGYTF.

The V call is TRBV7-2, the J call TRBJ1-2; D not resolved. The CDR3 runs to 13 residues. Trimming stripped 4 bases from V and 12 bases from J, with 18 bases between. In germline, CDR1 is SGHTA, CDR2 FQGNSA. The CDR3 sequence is CASSSNFNGLHTF. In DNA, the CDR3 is TGTGCCAGCAGCTCAAATTTTAACGGCCTGCACACCTTC.

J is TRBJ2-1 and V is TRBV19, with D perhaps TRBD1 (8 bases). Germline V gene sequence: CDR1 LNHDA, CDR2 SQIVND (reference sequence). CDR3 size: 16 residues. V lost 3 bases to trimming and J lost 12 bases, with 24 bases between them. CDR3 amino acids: CASSMGGRQGPLGQFF. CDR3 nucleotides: TGTGCCAGTAGTATGGGCGGGAGACAGGGGCCCCTAGGGCAGTTCTTC. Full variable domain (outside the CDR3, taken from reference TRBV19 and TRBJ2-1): DGGITQSPKYLFRKEGQNVTLSCEQNLNHDAMYWYRQDPGQGLRLIYYSQIVNDFQKGDIAEGYSVSREKKESFPLTVTSAQKNPTAFYLCASSMGGRQGPLGQFFGPGTRLTVL.

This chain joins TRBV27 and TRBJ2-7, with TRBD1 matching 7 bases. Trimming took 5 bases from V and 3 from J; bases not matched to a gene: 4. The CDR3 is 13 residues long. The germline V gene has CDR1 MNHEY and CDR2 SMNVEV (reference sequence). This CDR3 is CASSEGQYYEQYV. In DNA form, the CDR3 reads TGTGCCAGCAGTGAGGGACAGTACTACGAGCAGTACGTC.

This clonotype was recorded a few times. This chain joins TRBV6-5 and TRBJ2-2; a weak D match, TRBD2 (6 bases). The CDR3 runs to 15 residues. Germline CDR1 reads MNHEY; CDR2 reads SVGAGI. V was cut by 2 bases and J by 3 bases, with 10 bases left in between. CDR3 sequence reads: CASSYNSGDTGELFF. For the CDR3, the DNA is TGTGCCAGCAGTTACAATAGCGGAGACACCGGGGAGCTGTTTTTT.

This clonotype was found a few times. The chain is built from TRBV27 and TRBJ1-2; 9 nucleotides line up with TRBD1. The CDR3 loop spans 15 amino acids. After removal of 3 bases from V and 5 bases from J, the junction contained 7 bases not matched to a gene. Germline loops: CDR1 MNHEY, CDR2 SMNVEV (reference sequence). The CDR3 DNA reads TGTGCCAGCAGTTTTTCCGGACAGGGGCTATATGGCTACACCTTC. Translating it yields CASSFSGQGLYGYTF.

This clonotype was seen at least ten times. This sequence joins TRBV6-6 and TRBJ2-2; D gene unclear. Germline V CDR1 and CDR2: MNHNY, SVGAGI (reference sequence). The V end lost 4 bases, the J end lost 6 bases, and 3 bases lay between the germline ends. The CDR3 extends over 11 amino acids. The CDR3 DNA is TGTGCCAGCAGTTGGCCCGGGGAGCTGTTTTTT. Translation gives CASSWPGELFF.

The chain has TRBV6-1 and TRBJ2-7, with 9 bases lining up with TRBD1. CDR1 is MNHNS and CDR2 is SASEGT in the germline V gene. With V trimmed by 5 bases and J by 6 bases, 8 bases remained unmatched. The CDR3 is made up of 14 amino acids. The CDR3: CASSPRDRVTEQYF. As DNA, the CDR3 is TGTGCCAGCAGTCCCAGGGACAGGGTGACCGAGCAGTACTTC.

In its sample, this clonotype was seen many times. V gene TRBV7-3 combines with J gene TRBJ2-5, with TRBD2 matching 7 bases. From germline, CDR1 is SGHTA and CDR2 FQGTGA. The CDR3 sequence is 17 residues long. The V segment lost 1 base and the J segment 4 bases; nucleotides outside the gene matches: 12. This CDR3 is CASSLMDGTLAGETQYF. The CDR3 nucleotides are TGTGCCAGCAGCTTAATGGACGGCACGTTAGCGGGAGAGACCCAGTACTTC.

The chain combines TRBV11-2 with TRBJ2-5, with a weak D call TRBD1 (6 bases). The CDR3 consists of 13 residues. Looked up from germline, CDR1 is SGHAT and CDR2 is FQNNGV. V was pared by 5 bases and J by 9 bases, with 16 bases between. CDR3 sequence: CASSLGASIAQYF. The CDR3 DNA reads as TGTGCCAGCAGCCTGGGGGCTAGCATAGCCCAGTACTTC.

The CDR3 coding sequence is TGCGCCAGCAGCCCAAGGACAGGGATGGACACTGAAGCTTTCTTT. It translates to CASSPRTGMDTEAFF. V gene TRBV5-1 combines with J gene TRBJ1-1, with 8 bases aligning to TRBD1. CDR1 is SGHRS, CDR2 YFSETQ, per germline. Germline trimming cut 4 bases from V and 3 bases from J; bases unmatched to any gene: 8. This CDR3 region has 15 residues.

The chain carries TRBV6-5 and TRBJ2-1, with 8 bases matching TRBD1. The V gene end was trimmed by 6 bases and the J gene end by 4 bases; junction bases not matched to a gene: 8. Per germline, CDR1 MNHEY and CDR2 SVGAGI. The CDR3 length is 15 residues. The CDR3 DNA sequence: TGTGCCAGCAGGGCATCAGGGGGCTTTTACAATGAGCAGTTCTTC. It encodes CASRASGGFYNEQFF.

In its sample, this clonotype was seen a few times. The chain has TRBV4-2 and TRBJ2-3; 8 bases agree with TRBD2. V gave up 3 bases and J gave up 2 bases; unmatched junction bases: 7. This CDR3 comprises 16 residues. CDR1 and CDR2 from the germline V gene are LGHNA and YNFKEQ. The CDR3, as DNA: TGTGCCAGCAGCCACCTACGGGGGGGCTTCACAGATACGCAGTATTTT. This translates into CASSHLRGGFTDTQYF.

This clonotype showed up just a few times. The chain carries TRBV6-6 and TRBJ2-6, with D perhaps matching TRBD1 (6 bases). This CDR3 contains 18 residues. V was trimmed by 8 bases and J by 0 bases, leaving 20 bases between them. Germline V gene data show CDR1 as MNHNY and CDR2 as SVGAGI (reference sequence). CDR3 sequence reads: CASLPQGGIHSGANVLTF. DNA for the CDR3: TGTGCCAGCCTCCCCCAAGGGGGAATCCACTCTGGGGCCAACGTCCTGACTTTC.

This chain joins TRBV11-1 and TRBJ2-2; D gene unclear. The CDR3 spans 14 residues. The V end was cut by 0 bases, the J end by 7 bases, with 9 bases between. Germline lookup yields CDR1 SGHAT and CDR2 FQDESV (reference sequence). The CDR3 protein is CASSLADAGGELFF. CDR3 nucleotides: TGTGCCAGCAGCTTAGCGGACGCCGGCGGGGAGCTGTTTTTT. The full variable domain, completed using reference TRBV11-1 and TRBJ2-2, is EAEVAQSPRYKITEKSQAVAFWCDPISGHATLYWYRQILGQGPELLVQFQDESVVDDSQLPKDRFSAERLKGVDSTLKIQPAELGDSAMYLCASSLADAGGELFFGEGSRLTVL.

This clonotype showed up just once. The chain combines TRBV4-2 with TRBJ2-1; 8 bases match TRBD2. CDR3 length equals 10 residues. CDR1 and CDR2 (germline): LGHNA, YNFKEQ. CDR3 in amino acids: CAASGHEQFF. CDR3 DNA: TGTGCGGCTAGCGGGCATGAGCAGTTCTTC.

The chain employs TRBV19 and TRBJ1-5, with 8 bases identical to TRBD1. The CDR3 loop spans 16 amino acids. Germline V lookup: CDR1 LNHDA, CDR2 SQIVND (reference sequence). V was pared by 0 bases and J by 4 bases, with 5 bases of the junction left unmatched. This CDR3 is CASSIDPGQGNQPQHF. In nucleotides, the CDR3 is TGTGCCAGTAGTATAGACCCAGGACAGGGTAATCAGCCCCAGCATTTT. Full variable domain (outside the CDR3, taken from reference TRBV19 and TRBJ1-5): DGGITQSPKYLFRKEGQNVTLSCEQNLNHDAMYWYRQDPGQGLRLIYYSQIVNDFQKGDIAEGYSVSREKKESFPLTVTSAQKNPTAFYLCASSIDPGQGNQPQHFGDGTRLSIL.

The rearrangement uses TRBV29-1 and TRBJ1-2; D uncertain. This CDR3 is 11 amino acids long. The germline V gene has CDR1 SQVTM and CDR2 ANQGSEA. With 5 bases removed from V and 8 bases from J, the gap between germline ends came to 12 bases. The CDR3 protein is CSVQTRGGYTF. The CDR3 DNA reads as TGCAGCGTTCAAACCCGAGGAGGCTACACCTTC.

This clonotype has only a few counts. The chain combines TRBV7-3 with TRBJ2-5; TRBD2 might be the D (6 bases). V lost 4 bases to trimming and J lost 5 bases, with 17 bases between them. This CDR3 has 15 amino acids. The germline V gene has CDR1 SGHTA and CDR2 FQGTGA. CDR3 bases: TGTGCCAGCAGCTCCAAACGGGGGTTTCGGGAGACCCAGTACTTC. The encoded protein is CASSSKRGFRETQYF.

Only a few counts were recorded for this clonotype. CDR3: CASSIDDGSPYNEQFF. The CDR3 nucleotides read TGTGCCAGTAGTATAGATGACGGGTCCCCCTACAATGAGCAGTTCTTC. This chain uses TRBV19 with TRBJ2-1; D call uncertain. Germline lookup yields CDR1 LNHDA and CDR2 SQIVND (reference sequence). CDR3 length: 16 amino acids. With 0 bases removed from V and 2 bases from J, the gap between germline ends came to 11 bases.

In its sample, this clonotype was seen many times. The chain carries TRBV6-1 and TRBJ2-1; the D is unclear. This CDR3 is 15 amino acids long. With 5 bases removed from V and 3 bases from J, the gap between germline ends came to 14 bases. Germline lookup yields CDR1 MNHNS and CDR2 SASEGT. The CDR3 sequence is CASSYGLRRYNEQFF. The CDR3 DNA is TGTGCCAGCAGTTATGGGCTCCGACGCTACAATGAGCAGTTCTTC.